Listed below are T cell receptor beta chains from one sample, sequenced in a study of tumor-infiltrating lymphocytes in primary liver carcinoma. Each CDR3 protein is one row after TCRdb ran MiXCR on the multiplex PCR reads. The sample holds roughly 55,000 distinct CDR3 sequences, roughly 70% seen once. Sample: liver tumor tissue from sampling region 2. Source of these receptors: a man aged 40-49 years with primary liver carcinoma and hepatitis B virus infection. Both conserved end residues are trimmed from each CDR3. The D gene is left open where the match is weak.

d_call j_call cdr3_length v_call cdr3_aa
TRBD1 TRBJ2-2 14 TRBV14 ASSHRRTGLTGVLF
NA TRBJ2-3 14 TRBV5-1 ASSMDGRTSTDTQY
NA TRBJ2-6 12 TRBV11-2 ASSTVTGANVLT
NA TRBJ2-3 12 TRBV11-2 ASSLDLGTDMQY
NA TRBJ1-4 14 TRBV11-2 AGSKTPGGTSVKLF
NA TRBJ1-2 13 TRBV5-1 ASSLETTTNYGYT
NA TRBJ2-5 13 TRBV6-5 ASSYSWDAQETQY
NA TRBJ1-2 11 TRBV7-9 ASSTRQPYGYT
TRBD2 TRBJ2-1 16 TRBV11-1 ASNLYHPAGGSYNEQF
NA TRBJ2-7 12 TRBV11-2 ASSLGHGSYEQY
NA TRBJ2-5 16 TRBV11-2 VSSLARLALGKKETQY
NA TRBJ1-2 12 TRBV5-5 ASSAGTLNYGHT
TRBD1 TRBJ2-7 11 TRBV29-1 SIGDRRHDGQY
NA TRBJ2-7 10 TRBV6-5 ASRMSPGERY
TRBD2 TRBJ2-7 15 TRBV20-1 SARWTTRTSGNYEQY
NA TRBJ1-1 14 TRBV11-2 ACNTSRGLVNTEAF
NA TRBJ1-5 12 TRBV5-6 ASSFGRNNQPLY
NA TRBJ1-5 12 TRBV5-5 ASHRGALPHPQQ
NA TRBJ1-2 9 TRBV6-2/TRBV6-3 ASSHGRTYT
TRBD2 TRBJ2-7 11 TRBV6-2/TRBV6-3 VSSWREHYERY
NA TRBJ2-5 11 TRBV6-5 ASSYYFGETQY
TRBD2 TRBJ2-7 12 TRBV27 ASSPTSGSNEQY
TRBD2 TRBJ2-2 14 TRBV11-3 ASSPGLAGYTGELF
NA TRBJ1-2 10 TRBV24-1 TTSAGDWGYT
NA TRBJ1-1 12 TRBV30 AWTERPTRPEAF
NA TRBJ2-3 13 TRBV10-3 AISATCGTTDTQY
NA TRBJ1-1 14 TRBV11-2 ASSPSMGLVNIEAS
NA TRBJ1-5 13 TRBV6-2/TRBV6-3 SSSLDSYSIQPQH
NA TRBJ2-1 9 TRBV29-1 SVGQANEKF
NA TRBJ2-7 11 TRBV29-1 SATEEASYEQY
TRBD2 TRBJ2-5 12 TRBV5-8 ASSLGTSGETQY
NA TRBJ2-1 14 TRBV6-2/TRBV6-3 AGSPGGDGLDNEQF
NA TRBJ1-1 11 TRBV7-9 TSSLTGGTEAF
NA TRBJ1-3 12 TRBV12-3/TRBV12-4 ASSFRGARNTIY
TRBD1 TRBJ1-1 15 TRBV4-2 PSSQGYGQGFWTEAF
NA TRBJ2-5 12 TRBV11-2 DSSLVAVQETQY
NA TRBJ2-3 13 TRBV10-3 VISAKGGPTDTQY
TRBD2 TRBJ2-1 14 TRBV29-1 SVEGLAGEVYNEQF
TRBD2 TRBJ2-1 13 TRBV29-1 SVEGLAGAPNGQF
TRBD2 TRBJ2-1 11 TRBV29-1 SLPGLGDNMQF
NA TRBJ1-5 16 TRBV11-3 ASSQRTRNEKSKQPQH
NA TRBJ2-4 15 TRBV10-3 AISESSTGIGKNIQY
TRBD1 TRBJ2-1 12 TRBV5-5 ASPGQGSYNEQL
TRBD2 TRBJ2-1 14 TRBV11-2 TNSLELLAGMNEQL
TRBD1 TRBJ2-1 10 TRBV20-1 SARKGQGAWN
NA TRBJ2-3 10 TRBV29-1 SVMLGGDAQY
NA TRBJ1-5 14 TRBV11-2 ASSLKGGLAYQPQH
TRBD2 TRBJ2-5 14 TRBV11-2 DGSQTPGGGKETQH
TRBD1 TRBJ2-3 12 TRBV12-3/TRBV12-4 ASLRGRLTDTQY
NA TRBJ2-1 10 TRBV11-2 ASSPEYKEQF
NA TRBJ2-7 13 TRBV6-1 ASSLGGCSSYERY
NA TRBJ1-2 10 TRBV12-3/TRBV12-4 ATGGQGDGYT
NA TRBJ1-4 12 TRBV5-6 DSSLRLWEGKLF
TRBD2 TRBJ2-1 11 TRBV29-1 SVAIAGAGEQF
NA TRBJ2-1 13 TRBV11-1 ASSFQGLLDDEQF
NA TRBJ2-5 13 TRBV29-1 SVEGPGHFQGTQY